This entry concerns a single T cell receptor beta chain. This entry comes from a study of blood T cell repertoires in COVID-19. About the research overall: The cDNA or gDNA used as material had been derived from T cells, B-cell-depleted T cells, or PBMCs.

V trimming: 1 base; J trimming: 7 bases; junction bases outside the gene matches: 12. The CDR3 covers 18 residues. CDR1 is SEHNR and CDR2 is FQNEAQ in the germline V gene (reference sequence). The data were produced by immunoSEQ multiplex PCR, yet TCRdb's version contains in-frame clones alone and is incomplete. Among 30,000 to 40,000 clones, over 80% were seen once, and the ten largest hold 14% to 15%. Sequencing used peripheral blood. The rearrangement links TRBV7-9 to TRBJ1-4, with 10 bases aligning to TRBD1. The sequence came from a man between 60 and 70 years old with active COVID-19. CDR3 sequence reads: CASSLGIGTGAKGEKLFF. In DNA, the CDR3 is TGTGCCAGCAGCTTAGGTATTGGGACAGGGGCCAAAGGTGAAAAACTGTTTTTT.